The 7 T cell receptor beta chains given below trace back to one sample, sequenced in a study of T cell responses to AZD1222 COVID-19 vaccine. Method: immunoSEQ multiplex PCR; TCRdb's copy keeps in-frame clones and lacks some. The repertoire holds some 84,000 clones, approximately 90% seen once, with more than 9% in the top ten. The specimen comprised peripheral blood, sampled 28 days after the second AZD1222 dose. These receptors all stem from an adult who received the AZD1222 COVID-19 vaccine.

The chain links TRBV2 to TRBJ1-4; no firm D call. Between the trimmed V and J ends, which lost 8 bases and 3 bases, there was a span of 13 bases. Germline CDR1 is SNHLY and CDR2 is FYNNEI. The CDR3 consists of 14 residues. The CDR3 DNA follows: TGTGCCAGCCGACCGACTTACCCTAATGAAAAACTGTTTTTT. Translated, it gives CASRPTYPNEKLFF.

This chain uses TRBV7-2 with TRBJ2-6; no firm D call. Trimming took off 3 bases at V and 4 bases at J, with 4 bases between the two ends. The germline V gene has CDR1 SGHTA and CDR2 FQGNSA. The CDR3 has 13 residues. For the CDR3, the DNA is TGTGCCAGCAGCTTTACAGGGGCCAACGTCCTGACTTTC. It yields the protein CASSFTGANVLTF.

The chain carries TRBV5-1 and TRBJ1-4; 12 nucleotides align to TRBD1. Germline V gene data show CDR1 as SGHRS and CDR2 as YFSETQ. With V trimmed by 0 bases and J by 8 bases, 8 bases remained unmatched. This CDR3 is built from 17 residues. The CDR3 loop reads CASSLGGTGGAVEKLFF. CDR3 in DNA: TGCGCCAGCAGCTTGGGTGGGACAGGGGGCGCCGTAGAAAAACTGTTTTTT.

This chain uses TRBV5-1 with TRBJ2-3, with TRBD2 matching over 15 bases. The CDR3 has 16 amino acids. Germline values: CDR1 SGHRS, CDR2 YFSETQ. The junction had 2 bases not matched to a gene; V was cut back by 4 bases and J by 2 bases. CDR3 in DNA: TGCGCCAGCAGCCGGACTAGCGGGGGGGACACAGATACGCAGTATTTT. Protein product: CASSRTSGGDTDTQYF.

The V gene is TRBV6-5, the J gene TRBJ1-5, with 7 nucleotides matching TRBD1. Germline CDR1 and CDR2: MNHEY and SVGAGI. This CDR3 has 15 residues. Trimming cost V 6 bases and J 5 bases; bases outside gene matches: 10. The CDR3 is CASSLHRGTDQPQHF. DNA for the CDR3: TGTGCCAGCAGCCTCCACAGGGGAACCGATCAGCCCCAGCATTTT.

The V call is TRBV12-3 or TRBV12-4, the J call TRBJ2-1; perhaps TRBD2 as D (5 bases). CDR3 size: 13 residues. The V end lost 7 bases, the J end lost 8 bases, and 15 bases lay between the germline ends. The CDR3 DNA is TGTGCCAGCACCCGCGGCGCCGGGGATGAGCAGTTCTTC. Translation gives CASTRGAGDEQFF.

The chain employs TRBV7-4 and TRBJ1-3; TRBD1 aligns across 9 bases. This CDR3 has 17 residues. Germline CDR1 and CDR2: SGHVT and SQSDAQ. Trimming took 4 bases from V and 1 from J; bases not matched to a gene: 8. CDR3: CASSSLRDRVSGNTIYF. CDR3 coding DNA: TGTGCCAGCAGCTCCCTTCGGGACAGGGTTTCTGGAAACACCATATATTTT.